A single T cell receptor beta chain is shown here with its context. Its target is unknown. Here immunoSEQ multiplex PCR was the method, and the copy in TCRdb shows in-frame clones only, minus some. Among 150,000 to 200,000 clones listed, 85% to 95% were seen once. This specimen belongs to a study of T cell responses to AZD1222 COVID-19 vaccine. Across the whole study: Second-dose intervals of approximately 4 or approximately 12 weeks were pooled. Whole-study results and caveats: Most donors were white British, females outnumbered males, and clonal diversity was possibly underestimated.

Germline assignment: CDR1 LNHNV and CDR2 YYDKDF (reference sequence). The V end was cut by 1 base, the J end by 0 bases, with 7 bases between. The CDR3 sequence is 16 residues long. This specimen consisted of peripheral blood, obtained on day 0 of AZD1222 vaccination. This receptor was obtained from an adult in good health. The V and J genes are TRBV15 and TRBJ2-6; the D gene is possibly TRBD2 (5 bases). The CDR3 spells CATSRVRDSGANVLTF. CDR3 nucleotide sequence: TGTGCCACCAGCAGAGTACGGGACTCTGGGGCCAACGTCCTGACTTTC.